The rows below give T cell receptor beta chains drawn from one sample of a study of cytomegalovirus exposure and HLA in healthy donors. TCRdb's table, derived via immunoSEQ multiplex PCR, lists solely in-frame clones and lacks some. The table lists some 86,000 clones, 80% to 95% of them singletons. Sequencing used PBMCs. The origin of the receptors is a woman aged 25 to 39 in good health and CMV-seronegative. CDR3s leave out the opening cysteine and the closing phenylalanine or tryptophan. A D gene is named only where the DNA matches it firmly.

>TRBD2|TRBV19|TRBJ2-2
ASSTLVGLGHTGELF
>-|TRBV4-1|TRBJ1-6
ASSQEGGPVGNSPLH
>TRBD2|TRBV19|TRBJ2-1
ASSPQLADNSYNEQF
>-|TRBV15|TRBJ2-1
ATSRVPSGDQF
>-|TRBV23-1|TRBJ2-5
ASSRAGGHKGQKETQY
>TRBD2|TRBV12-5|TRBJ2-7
ASGSWGGIYEQY
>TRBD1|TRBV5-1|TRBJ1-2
ASSSLTGGGGYT
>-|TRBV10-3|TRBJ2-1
AISDSLVSVNEQF
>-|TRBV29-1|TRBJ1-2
SVEALEIYGYT
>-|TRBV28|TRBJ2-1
ASSSTNEQF
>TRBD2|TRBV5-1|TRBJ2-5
ASSLEQTSVETQY
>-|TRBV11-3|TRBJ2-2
ASSKSEDREGNTGELF
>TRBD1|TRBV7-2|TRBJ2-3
ASSGPGTGVTDTQY
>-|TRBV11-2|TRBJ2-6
ASSYEHWAVLT
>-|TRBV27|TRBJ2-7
ATKGVSWALPSSYEQY
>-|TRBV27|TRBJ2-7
ASSRGYEQY
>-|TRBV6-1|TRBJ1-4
ASSSDRPTNEKLF
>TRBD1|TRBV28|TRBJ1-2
ASSSQGSIWDRGGYGYT
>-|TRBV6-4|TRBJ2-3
ASTKEGGATDTQY
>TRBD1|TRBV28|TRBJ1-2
ASSFPITGTGYGYT
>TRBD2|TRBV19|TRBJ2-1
ASSMTSATYNEQF
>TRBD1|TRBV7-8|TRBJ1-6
ASRPGGSYNSPLH
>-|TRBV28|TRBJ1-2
ASSSDRNYGYT
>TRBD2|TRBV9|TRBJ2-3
ASSVDPGGGTDTQY
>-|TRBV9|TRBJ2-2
ASSVGVQANTGELF
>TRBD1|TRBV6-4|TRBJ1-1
ASSAGGGTTEAF
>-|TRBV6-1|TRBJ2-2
ASRKGHPNTGELF
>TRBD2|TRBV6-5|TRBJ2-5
ASSRTRGEAQY
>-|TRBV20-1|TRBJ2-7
SATFIGGQY
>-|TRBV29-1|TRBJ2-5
SVAEGQIQETQY
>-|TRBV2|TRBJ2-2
ASLQLTGTGELF
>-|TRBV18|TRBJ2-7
ASSPRTEVFGQY
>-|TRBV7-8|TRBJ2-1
ASSLRRGPGNEQF
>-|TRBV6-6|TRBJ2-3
ASSYWKEFTDTQY
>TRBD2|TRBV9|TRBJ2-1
ASSTSGSDEQF
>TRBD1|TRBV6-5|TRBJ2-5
ASSYGSGGRETQY
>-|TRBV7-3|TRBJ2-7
ASSLSGQIPQY
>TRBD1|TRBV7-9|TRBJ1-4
ASSSGDRGSDEKLF
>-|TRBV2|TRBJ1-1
ASSGTTGNTEAF
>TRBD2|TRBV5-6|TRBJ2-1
ASSVSGGTPNEQF
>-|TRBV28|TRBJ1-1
ASSLTGLQDTEAF
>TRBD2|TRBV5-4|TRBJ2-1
ASSLGSGSHNEQF
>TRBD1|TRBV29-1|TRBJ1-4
SVEVWGGQGANRLF
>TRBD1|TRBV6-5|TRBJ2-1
ASSYYGQGLYNEQF
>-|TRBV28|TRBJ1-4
ASSFEGVLANEKLF
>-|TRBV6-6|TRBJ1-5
ASNLGQGPNQPQH
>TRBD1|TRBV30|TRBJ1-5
AWSLGTVNQPQH
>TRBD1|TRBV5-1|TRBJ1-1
ASSPGTEGTEAF
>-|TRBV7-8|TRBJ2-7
ASSRGSTGHYEQY
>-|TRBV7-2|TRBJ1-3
ASSYDRGNTIY
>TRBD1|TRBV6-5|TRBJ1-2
ASSYDRVRGYT
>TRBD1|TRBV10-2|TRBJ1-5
ASQDRGTGDQPQH
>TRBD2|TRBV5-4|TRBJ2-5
ASSGIAGGQETQY
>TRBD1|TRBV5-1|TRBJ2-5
TSSLGTGEETQY
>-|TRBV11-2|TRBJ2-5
ASSLDGPQTQY